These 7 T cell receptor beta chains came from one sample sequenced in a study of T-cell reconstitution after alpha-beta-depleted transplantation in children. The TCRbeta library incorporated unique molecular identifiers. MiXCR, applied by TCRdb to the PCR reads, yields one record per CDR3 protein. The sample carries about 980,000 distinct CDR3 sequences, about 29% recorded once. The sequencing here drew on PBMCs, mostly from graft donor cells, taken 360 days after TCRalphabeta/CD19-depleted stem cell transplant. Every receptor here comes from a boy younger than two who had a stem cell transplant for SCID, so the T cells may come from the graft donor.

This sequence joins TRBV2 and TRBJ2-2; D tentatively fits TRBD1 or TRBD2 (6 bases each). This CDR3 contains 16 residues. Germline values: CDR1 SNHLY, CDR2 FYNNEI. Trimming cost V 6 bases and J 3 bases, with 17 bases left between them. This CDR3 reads CASSRMRGVHTGELFF. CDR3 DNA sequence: TGTGCCAGCAGCCGAATGAGGGGGGTTCACACCGGGGAGCTGTTTTTT.

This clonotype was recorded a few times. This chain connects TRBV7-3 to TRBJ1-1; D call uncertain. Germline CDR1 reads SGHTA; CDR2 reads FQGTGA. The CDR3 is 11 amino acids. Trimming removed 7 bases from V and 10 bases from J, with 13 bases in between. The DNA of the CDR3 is TGTGCCAGCACCCTAAACTCCATAGCTTTCTTT. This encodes CASTLNSIAFF.

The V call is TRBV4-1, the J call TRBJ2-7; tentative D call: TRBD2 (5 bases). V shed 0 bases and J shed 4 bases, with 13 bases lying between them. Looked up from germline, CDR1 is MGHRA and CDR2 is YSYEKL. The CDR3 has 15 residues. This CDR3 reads CASSQDLGRPYEQYF. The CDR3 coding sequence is TGCGCCAGCAGCCAAGATCTTGGGAGACCTTACGAGCAGTACTTC.

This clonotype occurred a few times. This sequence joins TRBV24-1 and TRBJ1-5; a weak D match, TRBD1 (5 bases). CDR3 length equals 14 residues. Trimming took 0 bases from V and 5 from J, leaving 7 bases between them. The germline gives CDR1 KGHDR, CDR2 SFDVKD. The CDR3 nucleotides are TGTGCCACCAGTGATTTGAGAGGGGATCAGCCCCAGCATTTT. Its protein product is CATSDLRGDQPQHF.

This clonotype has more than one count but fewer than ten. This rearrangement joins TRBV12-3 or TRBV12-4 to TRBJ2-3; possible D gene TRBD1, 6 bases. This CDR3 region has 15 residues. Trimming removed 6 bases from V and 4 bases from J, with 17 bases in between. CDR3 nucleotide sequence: TGTGCCAGCAGCTACGGAGCAGGGGAATCAGATACGCAGTATTTT. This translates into CASSYGAGESDTQYF.

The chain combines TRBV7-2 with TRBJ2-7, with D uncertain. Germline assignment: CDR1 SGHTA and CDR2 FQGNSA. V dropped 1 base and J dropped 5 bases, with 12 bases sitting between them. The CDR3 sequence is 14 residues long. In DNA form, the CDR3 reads TGTGCCAGCAGCTTAGAAAATGTCCGCGACGAGCAGTACTTC. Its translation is CASSLENVRDEQYF. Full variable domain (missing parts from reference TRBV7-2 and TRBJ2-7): GAGVSQSPSNKVTEKGKDVELRCDPISGHTALYWYRQSLGQGLEFLIYFQGNSAPDKSGLPSDRFSAERTGGSVSTLTIQRTQQEDSAVYLCASSLENVRDEQYFGPGTRLTVT.

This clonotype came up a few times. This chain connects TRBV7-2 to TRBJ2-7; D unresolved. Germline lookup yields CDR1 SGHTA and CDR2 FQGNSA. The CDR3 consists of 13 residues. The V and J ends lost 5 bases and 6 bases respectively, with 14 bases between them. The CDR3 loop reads CASSRQPRGEQYF. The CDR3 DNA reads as TGTGCCAGCAGCCGCCAACCGCGAGGCGAGCAGTACTTC.